The text below deals with one T cell receptor beta chain. This sample is part of a study of human T cells and chemical hapten exposure. Overall study: Alopecia areata, totalis or universalis was found in mostly female patients.

TCRdb reanalysed the RACE reads using MiXCR and keeps one entry per CDR3 protein. The table includes fewer than 300,000 distinct CDR3 sequences, approximately 7.5% detected once. CDR1 and CDR2 (germline): SGHRS, YFSETQ. V lost 4 bases, J lost 7 bases, and 10 bases stayed unmatched. CDR3 length: 15 amino acids. Time point meaning: pre-sensitization, week 0. Treatment given: therapeutic diphenylcyclopropenone sensitization with weekly scalp DPC. J is TRBJ2-3 and V is TRBV5-1; 9 nucleotides align to TRBD2. The source of this sequence is a man aged 18 to 29 with alopecia areata. Some clones in this sample may be carry-over from other donors' samples. The starting material was whole blood, obtained in connection with sensitization to the hapten diphenylcyclopropenone (DPC). The CDR3 region has the DNA TGCGCCAGCAGCGCGACCGGGACTAGCTCGAATACGCAGTATTTT. Amino acid sequence: CASSATGTSSNTQYF.